These 5 T cell receptor beta chains were all obtained from the same sample, sequenced in a study of CD8 T cells in Susac syndrome. With random hexamers, roughly 0.5 to 1 ug RNA was reverse transcribed. One entry per CDR3 protein results from TCRdb running MiXCR on the immunoSEQ multiplex PCR reads. The table shows approximately 130,000 distinct CDR3 sequences, with 85% to 95% occurring only once. The specimen was CD4+ T cells from PBMCs. These receptors all stem from a human donor in good health.

The rearrangement uses TRBV6-6 and TRBJ1-1; no firm D call. Germline CDR1 is MNHNY and CDR2 is SVGAGI (reference sequence). This CDR3 spans 13 amino acids. Trimming stripped 5 bases from V and 6 bases from J, with 13 bases between. Here the CDR3 reads CASSSRGWAEAFF. DNA for the CDR3: TGTGCCAGCAGTAGCCGCGGGTGGGCTGAAGCTTTCTTT.

The V and J genes are TRBV7-9 and TRBJ2-7, with 12 bases identical to TRBD2. With V trimmed by 5 bases and J by 6 bases, 8 bases remained unmatched. The germline V gene has CDR1 SEHNR and CDR2 FQNEAQ (reference sequence). The CDR3 sequence is 15 residues long. Here the CDR3 DNA reads TGTGCCAGCAGCCGAGAACTAGCGGGAGGAGGCGAGCAGTACTTC. Translation gives CASSRELAGGGEQYF.

The V gene is TRBV6-5, the J gene TRBJ2-7; 10 bases line up with TRBD2. Germline V gene data show CDR1 as MNHEY and CDR2 as SVGAGI. V was clipped by 0 bases and J by 4 bases; unmatched bases: 9. This CDR3 is 17 amino acids long. The CDR3, as DNA: TGTGCCAGCAGTTACTCTAGCGGGAGGATCAACGTGTACGAGCAGTACTTC. As protein: CASSYSSGRINVYEQYF.

The rearrangement links TRBV9 to TRBJ2-1, with unresolved D. The CDR3 totals 15 residues. Trimming took off 3 bases at V and 0 bases at J, with 10 bases between the two ends. Germline CDR1 reads SGDLS; CDR2 reads YYNGEE. The CDR3 loop is CASSGDPSSYNEQFF. The CDR3 nucleotides are TGTGCCAGCAGCGGGGATCCCAGCTCCTACAATGAGCAGTTCTTC.

Written as DNA, the CDR3 is TGTGCCAGCTCACCACCGTTTGCTAGCGGGCGCCAAGAGACCCAGTACTTC. This gives the protein CASSPPFASGRQETQYF. The chain has TRBV18 and TRBJ2-5; 8 bases match TRBD2. The ends lost 0 bases at V and 1 base at J; junction bases unmatched: 7. The CDR3 has 17 amino acids. The germline V gene encodes CDR1 KGHSH and CDR2 LQKENI.